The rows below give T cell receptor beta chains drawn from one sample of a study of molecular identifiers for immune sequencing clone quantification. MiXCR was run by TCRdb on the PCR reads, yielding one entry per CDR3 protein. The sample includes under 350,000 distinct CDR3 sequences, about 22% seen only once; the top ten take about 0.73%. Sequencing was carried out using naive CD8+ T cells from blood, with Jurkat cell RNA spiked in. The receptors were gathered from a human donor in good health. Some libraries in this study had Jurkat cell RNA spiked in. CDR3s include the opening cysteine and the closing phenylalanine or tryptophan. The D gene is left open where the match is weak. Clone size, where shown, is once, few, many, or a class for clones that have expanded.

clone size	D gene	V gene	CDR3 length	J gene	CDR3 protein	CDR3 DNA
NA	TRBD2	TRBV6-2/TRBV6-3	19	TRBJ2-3	CASSYRLAGGHRHTDTQYF	TGTGCCAGCAGTTACCGACTAGCGGGGGGCCACAGGCACACAGATACGCAGTATTTT
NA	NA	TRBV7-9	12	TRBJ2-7	CASSAVPGEQSF	TGTGCCAGCAGCGCCGTTCCGGGCGAGCAGTCCTTC
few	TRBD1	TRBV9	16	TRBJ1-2	CASTGGTGDPNYGYTF	TGTGCCAGCACAGGGGGGACAGGAGACCCAAACTATGGCTACACCTTC
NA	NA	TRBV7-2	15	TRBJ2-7	CASSLASGIVYEQYF	TGTGCCAGCAGCTTAGCGTCGGGAATCGTCTACGAGCAGTACTTC
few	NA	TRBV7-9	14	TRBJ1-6	CASSLGRLNSPLHF	TGTGCCAGCAGCTTAGGACGACTAAATTCACCCCTCCACTTT
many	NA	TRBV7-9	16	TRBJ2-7	CASSYISGREGDEQYF	TGTGCCAGCAGCTATATCTCCGGCAGGGAAGGCGACGAGCAGTACTTC
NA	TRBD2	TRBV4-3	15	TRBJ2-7	CASSQDVRGDYEQYF	TGCGCCAGCAGCCAAGATGTGCGGGGGGACTACGAGCAGTACTTC
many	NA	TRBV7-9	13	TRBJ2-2	CASSFYKTGELFF	TGTGCCAGCAGCTTCTACAAAACCGGGGAGCTGTTTTTT
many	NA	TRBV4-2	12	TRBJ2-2	CASSQGTGELFF	TGTGCCAGCAGTCAGGGGACCGGGGAGCTGTTTTTT
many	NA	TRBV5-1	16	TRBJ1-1	CASSFEGVSRNTEAFF	TGCGCCAGCAGCTTTGAGGGGGTGTCCCGGAATACTGAAGCTTTCTTT
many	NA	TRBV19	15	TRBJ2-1	CASRIGSAAYNEQFF	TGTGCCAGTAGAATAGGGTCGGCAGCCTACAATGAGCAGTTCTTC
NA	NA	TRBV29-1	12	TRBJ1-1	CSVEWGNTEAFF	TGCAGCGTTGAATGGGGGAATACTGAAGCTTTCTTT
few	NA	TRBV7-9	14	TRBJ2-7	CASSPAVPPYEQYF	TGTGCCAGCAGCCCAGCGGTCCCGCCCTACGAGCAGTACTTC
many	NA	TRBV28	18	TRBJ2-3	CAGAARGQGGASSDTQYF	TGTGCCGGCGCAGCAAGGGGCCAGGGGGGCGCATCGTCAGATACGCAGTATTTT
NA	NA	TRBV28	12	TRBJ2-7	CASNEGRYEQYF	TGTGCCAGCAATGAGGGGCGGTACGAGCAGTACTTC
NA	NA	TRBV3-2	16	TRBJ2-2	CASSQLGQGLTGELFF	TGTGCCAGCAGCCAACTCGGACAGGGGTTGACCGGGGAGCTGTTTTTT
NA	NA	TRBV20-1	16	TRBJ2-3	CSARDSSRAFPDTQYF	TGCAGTGCTAGAGATTCTTCCAGGGCGTTTCCAGATACGCAGTATTTT
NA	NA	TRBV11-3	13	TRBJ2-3	CASSEDGEDTQYF	TGTGCCAGCAGCGAGGACGGGGAAGATACGCAGTATTTT
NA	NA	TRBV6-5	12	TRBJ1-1	CASSYSGGEAFF	TGTGCCAGCAGTTACTCAGGAGGGGAAGCTTTCTTT
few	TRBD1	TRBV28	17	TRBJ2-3	CASSFHATGASTDTQYF	TGTGCCAGCAGTTTCCACGCGACAGGGGCGAGCACAGATACGCAGTATTTT
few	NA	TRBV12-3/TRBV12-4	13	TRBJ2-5	CASSLYGGETQYF	TGTGCCAGCAGTTTATATGGGGGCGAGACCCAGTACTTC
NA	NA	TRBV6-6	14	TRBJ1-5	CASSWDPSNQPQHF	TGTGCCAGCAGTTGGGACCCTAGCAATCAGCCCCAGCATTTT
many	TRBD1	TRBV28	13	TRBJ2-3	CATGTGVTDTQYF	TGTGCCACCGGGACAGGGGTCACAGATACGCAGTATTTT
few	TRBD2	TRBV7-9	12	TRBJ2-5	CASSLRGEGQYF	TGTGCCAGCAGCCTCAGAGGGGAGGGCCAGTACTTC
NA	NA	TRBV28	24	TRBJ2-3	CASSSPPPGRGSSRNGENTDTQYF	TGTGCCAGCAGTTCCCCTCCCCCGGGACGAGGTTCAAGCAGAAACGGAGAGAACACAGATACGCAGTATTTT
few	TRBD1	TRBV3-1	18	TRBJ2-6	CASSPNRDRGAGANVLTF	TGTGCCAGCAGCCCGAACCGGGACAGGGGAGCTGGGGCCAACGTCCTGACTTTC
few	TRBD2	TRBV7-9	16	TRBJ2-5	CASSPPSGGARETQYF	TGTGCCAGCAGCCCACCTAGCGGGGGGGCGAGAGAGACCCAGTACTTC
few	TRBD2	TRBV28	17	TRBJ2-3	CASSFPSSGRASDTQYF	TGTGCCAGCAGTTTCCCCTCTAGCGGGAGGGCCTCGGATACGCAGTATTTT
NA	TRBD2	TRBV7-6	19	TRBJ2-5	CASSLALVAGGPVQETQYF	TGTGCCAGCAGCTTAGCCTTGGTAGCGGGAGGGCCGGTCCAAGAGACCCAGTACTTC
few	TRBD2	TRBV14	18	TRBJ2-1	CASSQDISGAPLGNEQFF	TGTGCCAGCAGCCAAGATATAAGCGGGGCCCCTTTGGGGAATGAGCAGTTCTTC
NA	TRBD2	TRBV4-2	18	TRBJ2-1	CASSVNREREVWYNEQFF	TGTGCCAGCAGCGTAAACCGCGAGCGGGAGGTGTGGTACAATGAGCAGTTCTTC
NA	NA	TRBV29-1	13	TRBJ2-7	CSVAGLSSYEQYF	TGCAGCGTCGCGGGACTCAGCTCCTACGAGCAGTACTTC
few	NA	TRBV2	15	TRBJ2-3	CASSETFSGSDTQYF	TGTGCCAGCAGTGAGACGTTTTCGGGGTCAGATACGCAGTATTTT
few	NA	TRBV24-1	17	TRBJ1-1	CATSDSPGKPVNTEAFF	TGTGCCACCAGTGATTCGCCGGGAAAACCTGTGAACACTGAAGCTTTCTTT
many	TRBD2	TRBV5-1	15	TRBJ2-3	CASSLLTSGGDTQYF	TGCGCCAGCAGCTTGTTGACTAGCGGGGGAGATACGCAGTATTTT
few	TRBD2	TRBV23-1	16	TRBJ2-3	CANIRGESSGTDTQYF	TGCGCCAACATCCGGGGGGAGTCTAGCGGCACAGATACGCAGTATTTT
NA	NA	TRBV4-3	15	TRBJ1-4	CASSHSTGQHEKLFF	TGCGCCAGCAGCCACTCGACAGGACAGCATGAAAAACTGTTTTTT
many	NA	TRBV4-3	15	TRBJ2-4	CASSQVPDRKNIQYF	TGCGCCAGCAGCCAAGTTCCAGACAGAAAAAACATTCAGTACTTC
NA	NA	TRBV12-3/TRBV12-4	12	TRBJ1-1	CAVGGPNTEAFF	TGTGCAGTCGGGGGCCCGAACACTGAAGCTTTCTTT
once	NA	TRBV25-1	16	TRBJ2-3	CASSHPQDRSTDTQYF	TGTGCCAGCAGTCACCCCCAGGACAGAAGCACAGATACGCAGTATTTT
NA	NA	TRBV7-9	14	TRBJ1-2	CANSLAGSGYGYTF	TGTGCCAACAGCTTAGCGGGTTCAGGCTATGGCTACACCTTC
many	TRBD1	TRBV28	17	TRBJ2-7	CASSPGTGGTWLDEQYF	TGTGCCAGCAGTCCTGGGACAGGGGGTACCTGGTTGGACGAGCAGTACTTC
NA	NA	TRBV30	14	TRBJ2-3	CAWSPRLEWDTQYF	TGTGCCTGGAGTCCGAGACTAGAGTGGGATACGCAGTATTTT
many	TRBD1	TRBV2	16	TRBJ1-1	CASSEGRQGKNTEAFF	TGTGCCAGCAGTGAGGGGAGACAGGGAAAGAACACTGAAGCTTTCTTT
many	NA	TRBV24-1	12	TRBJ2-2	CATSDFAGELFF	TGTGCCACCAGTGATTTCGCCGGGGAGCTGTTTTTT
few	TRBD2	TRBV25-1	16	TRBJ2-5	CASSEFGGARGETQYF	TGTGCCAGCAGTGAATTCGGGGGGGCCCGGGGAGAGACCCAGTACTTC
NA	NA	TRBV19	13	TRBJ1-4	CASYSGPNEKLFF	TGTGCCAGCTACTCCGGTCCCAATGAAAAACTGTTTTTT
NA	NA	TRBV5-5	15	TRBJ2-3	CASSSSGFGPDTRYF	TGTGCCAGCAGCTCTTCAGGGTTCGGCCCAGATACGCGGTATTTT
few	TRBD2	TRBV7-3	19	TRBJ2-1	CASSSGTSGSDNSYNEQFF	TGTGCCAGCAGCTCGGGGACTAGCGGGAGTGATAACTCCTACAATGAGCAGTTCTTC
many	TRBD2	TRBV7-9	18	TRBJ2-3	CASSLVVSAGGTTDTQYF	TGTGCCAGCAGCTTAGTGGTCTCAGCGGGGGGGACCACAGATACGCAGTATTTT
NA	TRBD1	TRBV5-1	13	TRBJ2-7	CASSSTGVHEQCF	TGCGCCAGCAGCTCGACAGGGGTCCACGAGCAGTGCTTC
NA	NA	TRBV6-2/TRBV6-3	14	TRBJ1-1	CTSSYDKLGTEAFF	TGTACCAGCAGTTACGACAAACTGGGGACTGAAGCTTTCTTT
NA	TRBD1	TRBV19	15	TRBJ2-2	CASSIGDRGTGELFF	TGTGCCAGTAGTATAGGGGACAGGGGCACCGGGGAGCTGTTTTTT
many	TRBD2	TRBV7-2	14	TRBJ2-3	CASSLGTSGDTQYF	TGTGCCAGCAGCTTAGGGACTAGCGGCGATACGCAGTATTTT
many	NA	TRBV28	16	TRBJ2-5	CASSTSFRESQETQYF	TGTGCCAGCAGTACCTCCTTTCGGGAGTCCCAAGAGACCCAGTACTTC